The 28 T cell receptor beta chains below were found in one sample sequenced in a study of blood T cell repertoires in COVID-19 (dated by TCRdb to 2018 to 2020). Libraries were made using the immunoSEQ multiplex PCR assay. Sourced from immuneACCESS, this table was stored by TCRdb with only in-frame sequences that have V and J called. A share of the clones is absent; for the studies checked, an unresolved V gene accounts for under half, and the remainder has no known explanation. The sample contains 60,000 to 90,000 clones, approximately 90% of them found a single time. About 5.3% of the sample goes to the ten largest clones. Source material: peripheral blood. The source is a woman aged 80 or over with active or convalescent COVID-19.

The J gene is TRBJ2-1, the V gene TRBV6-5, with 8 bases identical to TRBD2. Germline V gene sequence: CDR1 MNHEY, CDR2 SVGAGI. The V and J ends lost 4 bases and 7 bases, in that order; junction bases with no gene match: 0. The CDR3 loop spans 12 amino acids. The CDR3 reads CASSLAGNEQFF. CDR3 nucleotide sequence: TGTGCCAGCAGTTTAGCGGGAAATGAGCAGTTCTTC.

This chain uses TRBV5-1 with TRBJ2-7; no definite D call. V gave up 0 bases and J gave up 3 bases, with 10 bases separating them. The germline V gene encodes CDR1 SGHRS and CDR2 YFSETQ. This CDR3 has 14 residues. In nucleotides, the CDR3 is TGCGCCAGCAGCTTGGGGGCACTCCGCTACGAGCAGTACTTC. Its translation: CASSLGALRYEQYF.

The sample holds a few counts of this clone. The genes are TRBV4-3 and TRBJ2-7, with TRBD1 matching 7 bases. This CDR3 spans 16 amino acids. Germline loops: CDR1 LGHNA, CDR2 YSLEER. J lost 0 bases, V lost 1 base, and 6 bases had no gene match. The CDR3 protein is CASSQGTGVSSYEQYF. For the CDR3, the DNA is TGCGCCAGCAGCCAAGGGACAGGAGTCAGCTCCTACGAGCAGTACTTC.

This clone has more than one count but fewer than ten. J is TRBJ2-7 and V is TRBV5-1; the match to TRBD2 covers 7 bases. In germline, CDR1 is SGHRS, CDR2 YFSETQ. This CDR3 region has 15 residues. Germline trimming cut 0 bases from V and 4 bases from J; bases unmatched to any gene: 7. The DNA of the CDR3 is TGCGCCAGCAGCTTGGTTGGCGGGAGTGGGTACGAGCAGTACTTC. Encoded protein: CASSLVGGSGYEQYF.

This chain links TRBV18 with TRBJ2-7; 8 nucleotides line up with TRBD1. CDR1 and CDR2 from the germline V gene are KGHSH and LQKENI. Losses at the gene ends were 3 bases for V and 3 bases for J; bases not matched to a gene: 7. The CDR3 length is 15 residues. The CDR3 DNA reads TGTGCCAGCTCACCGGGACAGGCAGCGGGCTACGAGCAGTACTTC. Residues: CASSPGQAAGYEQYF. Drawing the rest from reference TRBV18 and TRBJ2-7, the complete variable domain is NAGVMQNPRHLVRRRGQEARLRCSPMKGHSHVYWYRQLPEEGLKFMVYLQKENIIDESGMPKERFSAEFPKEGPSILRIQQVVRGDSAAYFCASSPGQAAGYEQYFGPGTRLTVT.

The chain employs TRBV6-1 and TRBJ2-5, with 9 bases aligning to TRBD2. CDR1 is MNHNS and CDR2 is SASEGT in the germline V gene. The CDR3 consists of 16 residues. Unmatched junction bases numbered 11, after V lost 4 bases and J lost 5 bases. CDR3 residues: CASSGTPGLALETQYF. The CDR3 DNA reads TGTGCCAGCAGTGGGACCCCGGGACTAGCTTTGGAGACCCAGTACTTC.

The rearrangement joins TRBV5-4 to TRBJ2-7; 11 nucleotides agree with TRBD1. The CDR3 consists of 14 residues. The J segment lost 5 bases and the V segment lost 0 bases, leaving 1 base of the junction unmatched. Looked up from germline, CDR1 is SGHNT and CDR2 is YYREEE (reference sequence). CDR3 region: CASSLGTGGNEQYF. In DNA form, the CDR3 reads TGTGCCAGCAGCTTGGGGACAGGGGGCAACGAGCAGTACTTC.

This chain connects TRBV29-1 to TRBJ1-2; 7 bases are a match to TRBD1. Germline values: CDR1 SQVTM, CDR2 ANQGSEA. The CDR3 consists of 14 residues. The ends lost 6 bases at V and 4 bases at J; junction bases unmatched: 11. Written as DNA, the CDR3 is TGCAGCGTCGCCCCGGGGACAGCCTCCTATGGCTACACCTTC. Protein: CSVAPGTASYGYTF.

This clone has a handful of counts. V usage is TRBV5-1 and J usage is TRBJ1-2, with D tentatively TRBD1 (5 bases). This CDR3 is built from 15 residues. Germline values: CDR1 SGHRS, CDR2 YFSETQ. V was clipped by 0 bases and J by 1 base, with 10 bases between them. The CDR3 region has the DNA TGCGCCAGCAGCTTGGGGACACAGTTTAACTATGGCTACACCTTC. Its translation is CASSLGTQFNYGYTF.

V and J are TRBV9 and TRBJ2-3; 8 bases agree with TRBD2. This CDR3 is built from 14 residues. Losses at the gene ends were 5 bases for V and 2 bases for J; bases not matched to a gene: 4. CDR1 SGDLS and CDR2 YYNGEE come from the germline V gene. The CDR3 sequence is CASSPGGATDTQYF. The DNA for the CDR3 is TGTGCCAGCAGTCCCGGGGGGGCCACAGATACGCAGTATTTT.

The sample holds one count of this clone. The chain carries TRBV5-6 and TRBJ1-3; D possibly corresponds to TRBD1 (6 bases). The CDR3 is 15 residues long. Germline V CDR1 and CDR2: SGHDT, YYEEEE. V shed 3 bases and J shed 0 bases, with 10 bases lying between them. CDR3 in amino acids: CASSYDRHSGNTIYF. The CDR3 DNA follows: TGTGCCAGCAGCTACGACAGGCACTCTGGAAACACCATATATTTT.

The CDR3 DNA reads TGTGCCAGCAGCATACCTACAGGGGAGGAATACTACGAGCAGTACTTC. Translation: CASSIPTGEEYYEQYF. The rearrangement joins TRBV21-1 to TRBJ2-7; the table calls TRBD1, which could not be checked here. TRBV21-1 represents a pseudogene. This CDR3 comprises 16 residues.

Written as DNA, the CDR3 is TGTGCCAGCAGCTCTAACCCTAGCGGGACATGGGAGCAGTACTTC. Translating it yields CASSSNPSGTWEQYF. The rearrangement links TRBV7-9 to TRBJ2-7; 9 nucleotides agree with TRBD2. The length of the CDR3 is 15 residues. The germline V gene has CDR1 SEHNR and CDR2 FQNEAQ (reference sequence). After removal of 4 bases from V and 7 bases from J, the junction contained 11 bases not matched to a gene.

This chain joins TRBV24-1 and TRBJ2-2; 10 bases are a match to TRBD1. This CDR3 comprises 17 residues. The germline CDR1 and CDR2 sequences are KGHDR and SFDVKD. Losses at the gene ends were 3 bases for V and 5 bases for J; bases not matched to a gene: 8. DNA of the CDR3: TGTGCCACCAGTGATCCTAGACAGGGGGCAAAAACCGGGGAGCTGTTTTTT. Its protein product is CATSDPRQGAKTGELFF.

This clone appeared once. The rearrangement links TRBV6-6 to TRBJ2-7; D perhaps matches TRBD2 (5 bases). Germline lookup yields CDR1 MNHNY and CDR2 SVGAGI (reference sequence). The CDR3 loop spans 15 amino acids. Trimming stripped 7 bases from V and 5 bases from J, with 21 bases between. DNA of the CDR3: TGTGCCAGCACCCCCCCGGCGGGTGGCGGCCACGAGCAGTACTTC. Translation: CASTPPAGGGHEQYF.

The V call is TRBV4-3, the J call TRBJ2-7; the match to TRBD1 covers 7 bases. CDR1 and CDR2 from the germline V gene are LGHNA and YSLEER. J lost 2 bases, V lost 4 bases, and 5 bases had no gene match. The CDR3 runs to 14 residues. The CDR3 is CASSPRTGTYEQYF. For the CDR3, the DNA is TGCGCCAGCAGCCCGCGGACAGGCACCTACGAGCAGTACTTC.

This chain links TRBV5-1 with TRBJ1-2, with 10 bases identical to TRBD1. Germline V lookup: CDR1 SGHRS, CDR2 YFSETQ. V lost 2 bases to trimming and J lost 1 base; unmatched junction nucleotides: 11. The CDR3 runs to 18 residues. The CDR3 nucleotides read TGCGCCAGCAGCTTTAGGCCTCCGGGACAGGGGTTTAACTATGGCTACACCTTC. Translated: CASSFRPPGQGFNYGYTF.

The genes are TRBV2 and TRBJ1-6; tentative D call: TRBD1 (5 bases). Germline V CDR1 and CDR2: SNHLY, FYNNEI. Trimming shortened V by 5 bases and J by 3 bases, and 11 bases separated the two germline ends. This CDR3 region has 15 residues. The CDR3 DNA follows: TGTGCCAGCAGTTCACGACAGATCTATAATTCACCCCTCCACTTT. This encodes CASSSRQIYNSPLHF.

The rearrangement uses TRBV4-1 and TRBJ2-5; unclear D gene. The CDR3 has 14 amino acids. Germline V gene lookup returns CDR1 MGHRA and CDR2 YSYEKL. V lost 4 bases, J lost 3 bases, and 12 bases lay in between. The CDR3 protein is CASSLLGFEETQYF. Written as DNA, the CDR3 is TGCGCCAGCAGCCTCCTCGGGTTTGAAGAGACCCAGTACTTC.

V usage is TRBV5-1 and J usage is TRBJ2-5; D possibly corresponds to TRBD2 (6 bases). Germline V gives CDR1 SGHRS, CDR2 YFSETQ. V lost 4 bases to trimming and J lost 5 bases, with 15 bases between them. The CDR3 totals 14 residues. The CDR3 spells CASSPGTPLETQYF. The CDR3 DNA sequence: TGCGCCAGCAGCCCCGGGACTCCCCTCGAGACCCAGTACTTC.

The chain couples TRBV7-3 to TRBJ2-5; D gene uncertain. Trimming pared 3 bases from V and 5 bases from J, leaving 10 bases between. The CDR3 has 13 amino acids. Germline CDR1 reads SGHTA; CDR2 reads FQGTGA. CDR3 DNA: TGTGCCAGCAGCTTGGGCCCGACGGAGACCCAGTACTTC. Translated: CASSLGPTETQYF.

This rearrangement joins TRBV6-6 to TRBJ2-1; D perhaps matches TRBD2 (5 bases). CDR1 MNHNY and CDR2 SVGAGI come from the germline V gene (reference sequence). Trimming removed 8 bases from V and 3 bases from J, with 14 bases in between. This CDR3 has 14 residues. The CDR3 loop reads CASLIGGFYNEQFF. CDR3 sequence (DNA): TGTGCCAGCCTCATTGGCGGGTTCTACAATGAGCAGTTCTTC.

The rearrangement uses TRBV7-6 and TRBJ2-1, with D uncertain. The germline V gene has CDR1 SGHVS and CDR2 FNYEAQ. V was trimmed by 1 base and J by 7 bases, leaving 8 bases between them. CDR3 size: 13 residues. The CDR3 DNA reads TGTGCCAGCAGCTTAGACAGACCGAATGAGCAGTTCTTC. Its protein is CASSLDRPNEQFF.

This clone was recorded only once. The chain combines TRBV4-1 with TRBJ2-5; 8 nucleotides agree with TRBD1. CDR3 length equals 16 residues. Trimming at V came to 1 base and at J to 5 bases, leaving 9 bases not matched to a gene. Germline V gene sequence: CDR1 MGHRA, CDR2 YSYEKL. The CDR3 spells CASSQVGRTGGETQYF. CDR3 sequence (DNA): TGCGCCAGCAGCCAAGTTGGTCGCACAGGGGGGGAGACCCAGTACTTC.

The V call is TRBV20-1, the J call TRBJ2-3; D is possibly TRBD2 (6 bases). The CDR3 sequence is 16 residues long. Germline loops: CDR1 DFQATT, CDR2 SNEGSKA (reference sequence). V was pared by 3 bases and J by 2 bases, with 18 bases between. The CDR3 DNA follows: TGCAGTGCTAGTAGTTCGGGTAGCGGTATCACAGATACGCAGTATTTT. It encodes CSASSSGSGITDTQYF.

The count of this clone is one. This chain connects TRBV18 to TRBJ1-2, with 7 bases aligning to TRBD1. CDR1 is KGHSH and CDR2 is LQKENI in the germline V gene. V lost 6 bases to trimming and J lost 6 bases; unmatched junction nucleotides: 10. CDR3 length: 14 amino acids. The DNA of the CDR3 is TGTGCCAGCTCCCTGACCCAGGGGGTAGATGGCTACACCTTC. Translated: CASSLTQGVDGYTF. The full variable domain, completed using reference TRBV18 and TRBJ1-2, is NAGVMQNPRHLVRRRGQEARLRCSPMKGHSHVYWYRQLPEEGLKFMVYLQKENIIDESGMPKERFSAEFPKEGPSILRIQQVVRGDSAAYFCASSLTQGVDGYTFGSGTRLTVV.

The chain recombines TRBV19 with TRBJ1-5; 7 bases line up with TRBD1. The germline V gene encodes CDR1 LNHDA and CDR2 SQIVND (reference sequence). Germline trimming cut 6 bases from V and 4 bases from J; bases unmatched to any gene: 15. The CDR3 is 17 amino acids. CDR3 bases: TGTGCCAGTAGCCCTAGACAGGGTGTTTTGGGTAATCAGCCCCAGCATTTT. This translates into CASSPRQGVLGNQPQHF.

This clone was recorded only once. The chain links TRBV28 to TRBJ2-3, with TRBD2 identical over 7 bases. The CDR3 extends over 16 amino acids. Germline CDR1 reads MDHEN; CDR2 reads SYDVKM. J gave up 4 bases and V 6 bases, and 13 bases lay outside the gene matches. The CDR3 DNA reads as TGTGCCAGCAGCTCCGGGGGGAGTTATCAAGCAGATACGCAGTATTTT. This translates into CASSSGGSYQADTQYF.